This T cell receptor beta chain was identified in a study of cytomegalovirus exposure and HLA in healthy donors. Overall study: Around 180 million T cells yielded 117 million unique TCR beta sequences in earlier analysis.

Points from the study as a whole: A later examination showed that TCR association rates differed by HLA locus, with DRB1 most and HLA-C fewest. Most CMV-associated TCR beta chains appeared HLA-restricted in a later analysis.

A note on this clone: The antigen remains unidentified.

Every donor was a healthy person donating bone marrow. V was clipped by 4 bases and J by 6 bases, with 15 bases between them. The CDR3 runs 13 residues. Germline V gene data show CDR1 as SQVTM and CDR2 as ANQGSEA. It was with 60 Vbeta and 13 Jbeta primers that the PCR ran. Produced via immunoSEQ multiplex PCR; TCRdb's table is partial and in-frame only. The sample has 180,000 or so clones; over 75% are singletons. The material sequenced was PBMCs. This sequence was found in a female donor in good health and CMV-seronegative. The rearrangement uses TRBV29-1 and TRBJ1-2; D possibly corresponds to TRBD1 (5 bases). CDR3 sequence (DNA): TGCAGCGTTGGCGGGACGGTGGACCATGGCTACACCTTC. Its translation is CSVGGTVDHGYTF. The full variable domain, in which reference TRBV29-1 and TRBJ1-2 provide the parts outside the CDR3, is SAVISQKPSRDICQRGTSLTIQCQVDSQVTMMFWYRQQPGQSLTLIATANQGSEATYESGFVIDKFPISRPNLTFSTLTVSNMSPEDSSIYLCSVGGTVDHGYTFGSGTRLTVV.